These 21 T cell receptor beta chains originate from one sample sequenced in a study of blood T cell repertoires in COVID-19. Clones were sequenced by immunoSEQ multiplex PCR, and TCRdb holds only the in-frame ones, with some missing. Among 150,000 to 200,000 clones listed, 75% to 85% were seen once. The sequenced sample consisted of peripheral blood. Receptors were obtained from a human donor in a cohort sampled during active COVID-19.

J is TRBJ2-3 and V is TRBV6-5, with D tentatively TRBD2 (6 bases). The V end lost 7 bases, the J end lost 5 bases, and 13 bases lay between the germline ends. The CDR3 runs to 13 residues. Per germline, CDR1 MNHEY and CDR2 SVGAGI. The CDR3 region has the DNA TGTGCCAGCACGGAAGGAGGGAGAGATACGCAGTATTTT. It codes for CASTEGGRDTQYF.

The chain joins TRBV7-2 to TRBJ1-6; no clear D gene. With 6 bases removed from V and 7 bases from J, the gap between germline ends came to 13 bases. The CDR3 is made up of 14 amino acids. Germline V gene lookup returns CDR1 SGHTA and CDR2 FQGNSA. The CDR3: CASSSQTQNSPLHF. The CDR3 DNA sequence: TGTGCCAGCAGTTCCCAAACCCAGAATTCACCCCTCCACTTT.

The CDR3 nucleotides read TGTGCCTGGAGTCCCTCTAATACGCAGTATTTT. Protein sequence: CAWSPSNTQYF. The J gene is TRBJ2-3, the V gene TRBV30; D remains unclear. V dropped 2 bases and J dropped 7 bases, with 7 bases sitting between them. CDR1 is GTSNPN and CDR2 is SVGIG in the germline V gene (reference sequence). The CDR3 is made up of 11 amino acids. Together with reference TRBV30 and TRBJ2-3, the CDR3 gives the full variable domain: SQTIHQWPATLVQPVGSPLSLECTVEGTSNPNLYWYRQAAGRGLQLLFYSVGIGQISSEVPQNLSASRPQDRQFILSSKKLLLSDSGFYLCAWSPSNTQYFGPGTRLTVL.

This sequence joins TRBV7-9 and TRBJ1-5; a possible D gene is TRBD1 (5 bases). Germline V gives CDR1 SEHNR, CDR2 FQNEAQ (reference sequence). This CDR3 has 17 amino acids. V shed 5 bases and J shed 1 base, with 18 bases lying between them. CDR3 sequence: CASSHPPGTASNQPQHF. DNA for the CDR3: TGTGCCAGCAGCCATCCCCCCGGGACTGCCAGCAATCAGCCCCAGCATTTT.

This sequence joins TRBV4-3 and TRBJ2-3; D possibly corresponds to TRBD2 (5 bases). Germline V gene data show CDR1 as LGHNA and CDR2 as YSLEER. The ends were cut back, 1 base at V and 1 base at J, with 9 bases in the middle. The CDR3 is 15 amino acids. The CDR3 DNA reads TGCGCCAGCAGCCAAGGTGGGAGTGGCACAGATACGCAGTATTTT. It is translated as CASSQGGSGTDTQYF.

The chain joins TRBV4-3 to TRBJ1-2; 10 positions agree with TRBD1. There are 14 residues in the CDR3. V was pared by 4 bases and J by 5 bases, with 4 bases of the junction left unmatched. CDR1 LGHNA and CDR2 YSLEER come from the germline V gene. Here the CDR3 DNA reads TGCGCCAGCAGCCCGGACAGGGGGGCTTATGGCTACACCTTC. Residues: CASSPDRGAYGYTF.

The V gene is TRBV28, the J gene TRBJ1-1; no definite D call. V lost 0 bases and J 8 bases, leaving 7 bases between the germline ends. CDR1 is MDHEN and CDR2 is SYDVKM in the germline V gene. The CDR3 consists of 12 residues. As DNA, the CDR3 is TGTGCCAGCAGTTTATGGCCCGGGGAAGCTTTCTTT. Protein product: CASSLWPGEAFF. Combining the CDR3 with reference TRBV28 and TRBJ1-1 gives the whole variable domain DVKVTQSSRYLVKRTGEKVFLECVQDMDHENMFWYRQDPGLGLRLIYFSYDVKMKEKGDIPEGYSVSREKKERFSLILESASTNQTSMYLCASSLWPGEAFFGQGTRLTVV.

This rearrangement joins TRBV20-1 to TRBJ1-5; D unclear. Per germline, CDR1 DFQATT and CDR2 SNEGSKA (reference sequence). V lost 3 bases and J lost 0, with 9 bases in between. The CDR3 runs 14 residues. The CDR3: CSASTVNSNQPQHF. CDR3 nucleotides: TGCAGTGCTAGTACGGTGAATAGCAATCAGCCCCAGCATTTT.

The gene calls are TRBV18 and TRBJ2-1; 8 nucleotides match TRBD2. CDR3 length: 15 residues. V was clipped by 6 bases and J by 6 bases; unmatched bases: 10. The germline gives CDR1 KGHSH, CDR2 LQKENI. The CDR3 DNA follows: TGTGCCAGCTCGGGGGGGACTAGTTCGTCCAATGAGCAGTTCTTC. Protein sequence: CASSGGTSSSNEQFF.

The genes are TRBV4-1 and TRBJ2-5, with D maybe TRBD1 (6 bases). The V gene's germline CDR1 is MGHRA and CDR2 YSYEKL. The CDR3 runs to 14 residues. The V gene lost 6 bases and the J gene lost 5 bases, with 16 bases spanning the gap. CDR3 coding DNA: TGCGCCAGCAGTCACACAGGGTTTTCGGAGACCCAGTACTTC. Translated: CASSHTGFSETQYF.

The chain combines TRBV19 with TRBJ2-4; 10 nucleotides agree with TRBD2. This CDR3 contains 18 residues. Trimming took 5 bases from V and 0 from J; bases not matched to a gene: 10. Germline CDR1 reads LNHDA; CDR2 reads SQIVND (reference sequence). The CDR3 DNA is TGTGCCAGTAGTGCAATACTAGCGGGGACACTAGCCAAAAACATTCAGTACTTC. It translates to CASSAILAGTLAKNIQYF. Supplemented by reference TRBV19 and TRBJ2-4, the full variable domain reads DGGITQSPKYLFRKEGQNVTLSCEQNLNHDAMYWYRQDPGQGLRLIYYSQIVNDFQKGDIAEGYSVSREKKESFPLTVTSAQKNPTAFYLCASSAILAGTLAKNIQYFGAGTRLSVL.

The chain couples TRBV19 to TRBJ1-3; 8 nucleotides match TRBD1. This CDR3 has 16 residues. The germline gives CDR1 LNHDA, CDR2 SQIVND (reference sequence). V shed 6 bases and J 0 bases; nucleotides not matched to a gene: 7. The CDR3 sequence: CASRVTGEISGNTIYF. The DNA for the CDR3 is TGTGCCAGTAGAGTGACAGGGGAGATCTCTGGAAACACCATATATTTT.

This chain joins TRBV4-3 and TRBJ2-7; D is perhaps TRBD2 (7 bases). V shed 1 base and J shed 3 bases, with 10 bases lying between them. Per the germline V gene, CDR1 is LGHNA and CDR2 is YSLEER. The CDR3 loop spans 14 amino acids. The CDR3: CASSQGGGRYEQYF. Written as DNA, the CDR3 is TGCGCCAGCAGCCAAGGGGGGGGGCGCTACGAGCAGTACTTC.

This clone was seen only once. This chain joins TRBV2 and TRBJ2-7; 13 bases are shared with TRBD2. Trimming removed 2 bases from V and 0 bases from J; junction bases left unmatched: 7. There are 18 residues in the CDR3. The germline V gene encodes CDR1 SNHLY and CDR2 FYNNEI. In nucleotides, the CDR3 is TGTGCCAGCAGTGAACCGGGACTAGCGGGGAACTCCTCCTACGAGCAGTACTTC. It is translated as CASSEPGLAGNSSYEQYF.

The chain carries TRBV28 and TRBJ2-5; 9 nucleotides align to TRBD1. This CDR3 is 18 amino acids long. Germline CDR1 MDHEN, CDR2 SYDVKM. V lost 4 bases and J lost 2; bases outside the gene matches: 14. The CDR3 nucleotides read TGTGCCAGCAGTTCGACCGGGACAGGGTCTCTTGGTCAAGAGACCCAGTACTTC. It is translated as CASSSTGTGSLGQETQYF.

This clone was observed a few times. The CDR3 DNA reads as TGTGCCAGTAGGGAAGACCCCGCGGGAGCCTTCTATGGCTACACCTTC. It is translated as CASREDPAGAFYGYTF. The chain is built from TRBV19 and TRBJ1-2; D not certain. Germline loops: CDR1 LNHDA, CDR2 SQIVND (reference sequence). The CDR3 loop spans 16 amino acids. Deletions cut 6 bases from V and 4 bases from J, with 21 bases between.

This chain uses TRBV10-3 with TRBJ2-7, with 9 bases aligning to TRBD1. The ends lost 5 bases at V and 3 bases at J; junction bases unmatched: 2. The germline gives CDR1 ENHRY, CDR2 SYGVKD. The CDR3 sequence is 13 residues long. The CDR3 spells CAISQGQGYEQYF. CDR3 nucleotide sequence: TGTGCCATCAGTCAGGGACAGGGCTACGAGCAGTACTTC.

The CDR3 region has the DNA TGTGCCAGCAGTTGGACAGGGCAGGAGCAGTACTTC. Encoded protein: CASSWTGQEQYF. This chain links TRBV6-5 with TRBJ2-7; TRBD1 matches at 8 bases. V lost 4 bases, J lost 7 bases, and 3 bases stayed unmatched. CDR3 size: 12 residues. CDR1 and CDR2 from the germline V gene are MNHEY and SVGAGI.

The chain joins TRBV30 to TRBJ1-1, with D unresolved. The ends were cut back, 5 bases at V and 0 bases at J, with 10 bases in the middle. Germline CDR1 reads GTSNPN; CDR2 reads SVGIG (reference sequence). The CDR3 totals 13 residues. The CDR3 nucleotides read TGTGCCTGGGTTTTCGTAATGAACACTGAAGCTTTCTTT. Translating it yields CAWVFVMNTEAFF.

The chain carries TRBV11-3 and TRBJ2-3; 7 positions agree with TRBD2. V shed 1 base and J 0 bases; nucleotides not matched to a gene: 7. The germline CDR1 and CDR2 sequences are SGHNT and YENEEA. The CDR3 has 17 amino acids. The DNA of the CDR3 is TGTGCCAGCAGCTTAGGAGTCCGGCGGGGGAGCACAGATACGCAGTATTTT. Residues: CASSLGVRRGSTDTQYF.

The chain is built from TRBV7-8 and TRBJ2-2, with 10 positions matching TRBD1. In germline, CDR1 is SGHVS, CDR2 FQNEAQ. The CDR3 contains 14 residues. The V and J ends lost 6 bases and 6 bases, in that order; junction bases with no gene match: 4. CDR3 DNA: TGTGCCAGCAGTCGACAGGGGGCCCCCGGGGAGCTGTTTTTT. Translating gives CASSRQGAPGELFF.